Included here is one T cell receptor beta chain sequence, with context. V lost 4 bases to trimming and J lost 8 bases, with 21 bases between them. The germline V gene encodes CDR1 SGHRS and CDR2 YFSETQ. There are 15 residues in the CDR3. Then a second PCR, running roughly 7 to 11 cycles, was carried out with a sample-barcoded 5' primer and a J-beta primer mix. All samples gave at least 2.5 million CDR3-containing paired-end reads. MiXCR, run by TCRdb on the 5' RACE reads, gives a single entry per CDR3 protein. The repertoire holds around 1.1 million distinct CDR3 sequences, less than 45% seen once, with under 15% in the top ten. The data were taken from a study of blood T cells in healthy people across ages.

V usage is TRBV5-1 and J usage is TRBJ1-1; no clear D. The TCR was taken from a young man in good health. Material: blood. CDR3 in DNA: TGCGCCAGCAGCCTACACGGAGGGCAGGAAGCCGAAGCTTTCTTT. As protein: CASSLHGGQEAEAFF.